A single sample gave rise to the 5 T cell receptor beta chains below, sequenced in a study of cytomegalovirus exposure and HLA in healthy donors. The PCR had 60 Vbeta and 13 Jbeta primers. The data were produced by immunoSEQ multiplex PCR, yet TCRdb's version contains in-frame clones alone and is incomplete. The data contain fewer than 200,000 clones, roughly four fifths of them singletons. The sequenced sample was PBMCs. The source of these receptors is a man aged 45 to 65 in good health and CMV-seronegative.

The chain uses TRBV11-2 and TRBJ1-2, with 10 bases matching TRBD1. There are 14 residues in the CDR3. J was trimmed by 4 bases and V by 6 bases; bases with no gene match: 5. From germline, CDR1 is SGHAT and CDR2 FQNNGV. CDR3 coding DNA: TGTGCCAGCAGTCAGACAGGGGGCGTCTATGGCTACACCTTC. Translated: CASSQTGGVYGYTF.

The genes are TRBV5-1 and TRBJ2-1; 7 bases line up with TRBD1. CDR1 and CDR2 from the germline V gene are SGHRS and YFSETQ. CDR3 size: 15 residues. J was trimmed by 0 bases and V by 4 bases; bases with no gene match: 4. The CDR3 region has the DNA TGCGCCAGCAGCAAGACAGGGATCTCCTACAATGAGCAGTTCTTC. As protein: CASSKTGISYNEQFF. The full variable domain, completed using reference TRBV5-1 and TRBJ2-1, is KAGVTQTPRYLIKTRGQQVTLSCSPISGHRSVSWYQQTPGQGLQFLFEYFSETQRNKGNFPGRFSGRQFSNSRSEMNVSTLELGDSALYLCASSKTGISYNEQFFGPGTRLTVL.

In this sample, this clone turned up a few times. The chain uses TRBV29-1 and TRBJ2-7; D gene uncertain. CDR1 and CDR2 (germline): SQVTM, ANQGSEA. This CDR3 region has 15 residues. Trimming took off 2 bases at V and 3 bases at J, with 17 bases between the two ends. For the CDR3, the DNA is TGCAGCGTTGAACCCCGGAGCGCCGGAATCTACGAGCAGTACTTC. Its protein product is CSVEPRSAGIYEQYF.

The table lists this clone with a count of one. The V call is TRBV4-2, the J call TRBJ1-3; weak D call: TRBD1 (5 bases). The CDR3 sequence is 15 residues long. Germline V gene lookup returns CDR1 LGHNA and CDR2 YNFKEQ. Trimming took 0 bases from V and 7 from J, leaving 13 bases between them. CDR3 nucleotide sequence: TGTGCCAGCAGCCAAGATCGAGGGGCGGGGAACACCATATATTTT. Its protein is CASSQDRGAGNTIYF.

Only one count was recorded for this clone. The chain recombines TRBV11-2 with TRBJ1-3, with unresolved D. Trimming removed 2 bases from V and 6 bases from J, with 11 bases in between. CDR3 length: 14 residues. Germline CDR1 and CDR2: SGHAT and FQNNGV. CDR3 sequence reads: CASSLSRRLNTIYF. The CDR3 DNA reads as TGTGCCAGCAGCTTATCTAGGCGACTAAACACCATATATTTT.